The 27 T cell receptor beta chains listed next were all sequenced from one sample in a study of shared clonotypes between healthy human individuals. The repertoire was sequenced with immunoSEQ multiplex PCR; TCRdb's copy has only in-frame clones and lacks some. The sample consists of some 1.4 million clones, over 95% of them appearing once. Sequences were obtained from naive CD4+ T cells sorted from blood. Subset noted: CD45RA+ positively selected. The receptors originated from a young man in good health.

The chain has TRBV10-3 and TRBJ1-5, with a tentative D call TRBD1 (5 bases). CDR3 size: 15 residues. Germline-derived CDR1 and CDR2 are ENHRY and SYGVKD. Deletions cut 0 bases from V and 7 bases from J, with 13 bases between. CDR3 DNA: TGTGCCATCAGTGAGTCGGGCAGGGTCAGGCAGCCCCAGCATTTT. This translates into CAISESGRVRQPQHF.

This clone showed up just once. The genes are TRBV28 and TRBJ1-2; 8 nucleotides match TRBD1. J gave up 4 bases and V 7 bases, and 5 bases lay outside the gene matches. There are 13 residues in the CDR3. Germline CDR1 reads MDHEN; CDR2 reads SYDVKM. The CDR3 sequence: CASNLDRGYGYTF. DNA for the CDR3: TGTGCCAGCAACCTCGACAGGGGCTATGGCTACACCTTC.

This chain links TRBV5-1 with TRBJ1-4; no definite D call. CDR1 SGHRS and CDR2 YFSETQ come from the germline V gene. The CDR3 contains 16 residues. V gave up 4 bases and J gave up 0 bases, with 13 bases separating them. The CDR3 loop reads CASSPPAGTTNEKLFF. The DNA of the CDR3 is TGCGCCAGCAGCCCCCCGGCAGGCACAACTAATGAAAAACTGTTTTTT.

V is TRBV5-5 and J is TRBJ1-5; 7 bases are shared with TRBD1. The end of the DNA fits TRBJ2-3 better, so the J call may be wrong. CDR1 is SGHKS and CDR2 is YYEKEE in the germline V gene (reference sequence). The CDR3 is made up of 13 amino acids. This CDR3 is CASSLTGDQPQYF. The DNA of the CDR3 is TGTGCCAGCAGCTTGACAGGGGATCAGCCCCAGTATTTT.

The V call is TRBV7-2, the J call TRBJ2-5; 9 bases map to TRBD2. Germline trimming cut 1 base from V and 5 bases from J; bases unmatched to any gene: 2. Germline CDR1 and CDR2: SGHTA and FQGNSA. The CDR3 is 14 residues long. CDR3 sequence reads: CASSLVLAGETQYF. Here the CDR3 DNA reads TGTGCCAGCAGCTTAGTACTAGCGGGTGAGACCCAGTACTTC.

This rearrangement joins TRBV11-2 to TRBJ2-4, with 10 bases matching TRBD2. The V and J ends lost 5 bases and 2 bases, in that order; junction bases with no gene match: 9. Germline V gene lookup returns CDR1 SGHAT and CDR2 FQNNGV. The CDR3 has 17 amino acids. The CDR3 spells CASSPGGLASPKNIQYF. The CDR3 DNA reads as TGTGCCAGCAGCCCAGGGGGACTAGCGAGTCCCAAAAACATTCAGTACTTC.

The chain couples TRBV6-6 to TRBJ2-7; TRBD1 aligns across 7 bases. Germline V gives CDR1 MNHNY, CDR2 SVGAGI (reference sequence). The J segment lost 0 bases and the V segment lost 7 bases, leaving 6 bases of the junction unmatched. This CDR3 region has 14 residues. CDR3 coding DNA: TGTGCCAGCACCGAGACAGGGCGCTCCTACGAGCAGTACTTC. It yields the protein CASTETGRSYEQYF.

This chain uses TRBV12-5 with TRBJ2-2; D is unclear. Germline V gene data show CDR1 as LGHNT and CDR2 as FRNRAP. The CDR3 runs to 12 residues. V was trimmed by 1 base and J by 3 bases, leaving 0 bases between them. For the CDR3, the DNA is TGTGCTAGTGGTTTGGACACCGGGGAGCTGTTTTTT. Translating it yields CASGLDTGELFF. The full variable domain, completed using reference TRBV12-5 and TRBJ2-2, is DARVTQTPRHKVTEMGQEVTMRCQPILGHNTVFWYRQTMMQGLELLAYFRNRAPLDDSGMPKDRFSAEMPDATLATLKIQPSEPRDSAVYFCASGLDTGELFFGEGSRLTVL.

V usage is TRBV15 and J usage is TRBJ2-7, with a weak D call TRBD2 (6 bases). This CDR3 is 14 amino acids long. V was cut by 1 base and J by 6 bases, with 13 bases left in between. The germline V gene has CDR1 LNHNV and CDR2 YYDKDF (reference sequence). This CDR3 is CATSRGGDWAEQYF. CDR3 sequence (DNA): TGTGCCACCAGCAGAGGAGGGGACTGGGCCGAGCAGTACTTC.

The rearrangement uses TRBV7-3 and TRBJ2-7, with 9 positions matching TRBD2. CDR1 SGHTA and CDR2 FQGTGA come from the germline V gene. J gave up 2 bases and V 5 bases, and 4 bases lay outside the gene matches. The CDR3 loop spans 14 amino acids. Here the CDR3 reads CASSKTSGAYEQYF. In DNA, the CDR3 is TGTGCCAGCAGCAAGACTAGCGGTGCCTACGAGCAGTACTTC.

V usage is TRBV25-1 and J usage is TRBJ2-1; 7 bases are a match to TRBD1. J gave up 6 bases and V 4 bases, and 6 bases lay outside the gene matches. Per germline, CDR1 MGHDK and CDR2 SYGVNS. The CDR3 runs to 14 residues. The CDR3 protein is CASSVHTGANEQFF. DNA for the CDR3: TGTGCCAGCAGTGTACATACAGGGGCCAATGAGCAGTTCTTC.

The rearrangement uses TRBV2 and TRBJ2-4; D is unclear. The V end was cut by 2 bases, the J end by 0 bases, with 8 bases between. This CDR3 is built from 15 residues. Germline V gene lookup returns CDR1 SNHLY and CDR2 FYNNEI. The CDR3 loop is CASSESSVAKNIQYF. The CDR3 DNA sequence: TGTGCCAGCAGTGAATCCTCCGTAGCCAAAAACATTCAGTACTTC. The whole variable domain, remainder taken from reference TRBV2 and TRBJ2-4, is EPEVTQTPSHQVTQMGQEVILRCVPISNHLYFYWYRQILGQKVEFLVSFYNNEISEKSEIFDDQFSVERPDGSNFTLKIRSTKLEDSAMYFCASSESSVAKNIQYFGAGTRLSVL.

J is TRBJ2-4 and V is TRBV5-4; 11 nucleotides match TRBD2. Per germline, CDR1 SGHNT and CDR2 YYREEE (reference sequence). This CDR3 comprises 15 residues. The trim removed 5 bases at V and 2 bases at J, leaving 3 bases unmatched. CDR3 sequence reads: CASRLAGGPKNIQYF. The CDR3 DNA reads as TGTGCCAGCAGGTTAGCGGGAGGGCCCAAAAACATTCAGTACTTC. The whole variable domain, filled in from reference TRBV5-4 and TRBJ2-4, reads ETGVTQSPTHLIKTRGQQVTLRCSSQSGHNTVSWYQQALGQGPQFIFQYYREEENGRGNFPPRFSGLQFPNYSSELNVNALELDDSALYLCASRLAGGPKNIQYFGAGTRLSVL.

This clone was detected only once. This chain joins TRBV9 and TRBJ1-4; D call uncertain. The germline V gene has CDR1 SGDLS and CDR2 YYNGEE. The CDR3 is 15 amino acids. The V end was cut by 3 bases, the J end by 0 bases, with 9 bases between. The CDR3 coding sequence is TGTGCCAGCAGCGCCGGCGACGCAACTAATGAAAAACTGTTTTTT. Translating gives CASSAGDATNEKLFF.

Only one count was recorded for this clone. This rearrangement joins TRBV2 to TRBJ1-5; 10 bases agree with TRBD1. V was pared by 5 bases and J by 1 base, with 2 bases of the junction left unmatched. This CDR3 contains 15 residues. Germline lookup yields CDR1 SNHLY and CDR2 FYNNEI. The CDR3 loop reads CASSRQGASNQPQHF. The CDR3 region has the DNA TGTGCCAGCAGTAGACAGGGGGCGAGCAATCAGCCCCAGCATTTT.

J is TRBJ2-7 and V is TRBV19, with D possibly TRBD2 on 6 matching bases. Trimming removed 6 bases from V and 1 base from J, with 10 bases in between. The CDR3 loop spans 13 amino acids. In germline, CDR1 is LNHDA, CDR2 SQIVND (reference sequence). The CDR3 nucleotides are TGTGCCAGTAGCGGGAGAGTGTCCTACGAGCAGTACTTC. Translating it yields CASSGRVSYEQYF. Full variable domain (outside the CDR3, taken from reference TRBV19 and TRBJ2-7): DGGITQSPKYLFRKEGQNVTLSCEQNLNHDAMYWYRQDPGQGLRLIYYSQIVNDFQKGDIAEGYSVSREKKESFPLTVTSAQKNPTAFYLCASSGRVSYEQYFGPGTRLTVT.

The chain uses TRBV28 and TRBJ1-1; maybe TRBD1 (5 bases). The CDR3 length is 14 residues. V gave up 2 bases and J gave up 3 bases, with 10 bases separating them. CDR1 and CDR2 from the germline V gene are MDHEN and SYDVKM. The DNA of the CDR3 is TGTGCCAGCAGTTTAGTCTGGGGGGACACTGAAGCTTTCTTT. This encodes CASSLVWGDTEAFF. Full variable domain (rest looked up from reference TRBV28 and TRBJ1-1): DVKVTQSSRYLVKRTGEKVFLECVQDMDHENMFWYRQDPGLGLRLIYFSYDVKMKEKGDIPEGYSVSREKKERFSLILESASTNQTSMYLCASSLVWGDTEAFFGQGTRLTVV.

Remarks on this clone: The sample has other DNA sequences that encode this CDR3 too. V usage is TRBV4-1 and J usage is TRBJ2-7, with D perhaps matching TRBD2 (5 bases). The V gene's germline CDR1 is MGHRA and CDR2 YSYEKL. V was cut by 0 bases and J by 7 bases, with 16 bases left in between. CDR3 length: 15 residues. CDR3 amino acids: CASSQDLAPSGEQYF. CDR3 nucleotide sequence: TGCGCCAGCAGCCAAGATCTAGCCCCGTCGGGTGAGCAGTACTTC.

The CDR3 bases are TGTGCCAGCAGTCCCCAGGAAGAGACCCAGTACTTC. It translates to CASSPQEETQYF. The J gene is TRBJ2-5, the V gene TRBV2; D gene uncertain. Germline V gene sequence: CDR1 SNHLY, CDR2 FYNNEI. Trimming stripped 5 bases from V and 3 bases from J, with 7 bases between. The CDR3 runs to 12 residues.

The chain recombines TRBV18 with TRBJ2-1; TRBD2 agrees at 11 bases. The CDR3 covers 15 residues. Germline trimming cut 1 base from V and 8 bases from J; bases unmatched to any gene: 4. Germline V gene lookup returns CDR1 KGHSH and CDR2 LQKENI. CDR3 sequence (DNA): TGTGCCAGCTCACCACTAGCGGGAGGGAAGGATGAGCAGTTCTTC. This encodes CASSPLAGGKDEQFF.

V and J are TRBV19 and TRBJ2-1; TRBD2 aligns across 11 bases. The V and J ends lost 6 bases and 12 bases, in that order; junction bases with no gene match: 10. Germline V gives CDR1 LNHDA, CDR2 SQIVND (reference sequence). This CDR3 comprises 14 residues. The CDR3 loop is CASRNLAGGFVQFF. The CDR3 DNA reads as TGTGCCAGTAGGAACCTAGCGGGAGGTTTTGTGCAGTTCTTC.

The chain couples TRBV29-1 to TRBJ2-1, with TRBD1 as a possible D gene (6 bases). V lost 5 bases, J lost 3 bases, and 14 bases lay in between. Germline CDR1 SQVTM, CDR2 ANQGSEA. This CDR3 is 14 amino acids long. CDR3 bases: TGCAGCGTTTCATTTGGGGGCAACTACAATGAGCAGTTCTTC. It codes for CSVSFGGNYNEQFF.

This chain connects TRBV12-5 to TRBJ1-1; D unclear. CDR1 and CDR2 from the germline V gene are LGHNT and FRNRAP. The CDR3 contains 13 residues. V lost 1 base, J lost 4 bases, and 7 bases lay in between. For the CDR3, the DNA is TGTGCTAGTGGTTTGGAAACCGGCACTGAAGCTTTCTTT. Protein product: CASGLETGTEAFF.

The V call is TRBV4-3, the J call TRBJ2-6; unclear D gene. Looked up from germline, CDR1 is LGHNA and CDR2 is YSLEER. Trimming took 0 bases from V and 3 from J, leaving 6 bases between them. This CDR3 is built from 15 residues. This CDR3 reads CASSQEPSGANVLTF. DNA for the CDR3: TGCGCCAGCAGCCAAGAGCCTAGTGGGGCCAACGTCCTGACTTTC.

The gene calls are TRBV7-3 and TRBJ2-1; maybe TRBD2 (6 bases). The length of the CDR3 is 13 residues. V was pared by 1 base and J by 7 bases, with 8 bases between. CDR1 and CDR2 from the germline V gene are SGHTA and FQGTGA. CDR3 in DNA: TGTGCCAGCAGCTTAATAGCGGAAAATGAGCAGTTCTTC. Encoded protein: CASSLIAENEQFF.

This chain joins TRBV6-5 and TRBJ2-7; the D gene could be TRBD1 or TRBD2 (5 bases each). This CDR3 spans 13 amino acids. Germline CDR1 MNHEY, CDR2 SVGAGI. V lost 5 bases and J 2 bases, leaving 10 bases between the germline ends. The CDR3 reads CASSRDHAYEQYF. The CDR3 region has the DNA TGTGCCAGCAGTAGGGACCACGCCTACGAGCAGTACTTC.

With respect to this clone: One end of the junction is discordant with germline, which a read error may explain. The rearrangement joins TRBV7-7 to TRBJ2-1; D might be TRBD1 (6 bases). Germline V gives CDR1 SSHAT, CDR2 FNYEAQ (reference sequence). This CDR3 is built from 13 residues. CDR3 loop: CASSSRGLDEQFF. The DNA for the CDR3 is TGTGCTAGCAGCTCCAGGGGTCTTGATGAGCAGTTCTTC.